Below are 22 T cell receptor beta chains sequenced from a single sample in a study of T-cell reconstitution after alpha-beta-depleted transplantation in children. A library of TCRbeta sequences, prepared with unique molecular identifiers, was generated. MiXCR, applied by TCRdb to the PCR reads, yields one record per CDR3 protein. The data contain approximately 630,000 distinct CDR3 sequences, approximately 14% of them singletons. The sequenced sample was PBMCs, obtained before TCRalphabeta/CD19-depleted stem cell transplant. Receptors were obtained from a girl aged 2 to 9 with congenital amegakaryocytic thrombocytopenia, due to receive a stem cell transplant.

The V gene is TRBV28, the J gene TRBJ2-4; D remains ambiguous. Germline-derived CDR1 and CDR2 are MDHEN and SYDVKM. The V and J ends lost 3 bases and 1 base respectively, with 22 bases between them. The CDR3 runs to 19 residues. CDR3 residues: CASSLPQNNSYLAKNIQYF. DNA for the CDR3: TGTGCCAGCAGTTTGCCACAGAACAACAGTTATCTGGCCAAAAACATTCAGTACTTC.

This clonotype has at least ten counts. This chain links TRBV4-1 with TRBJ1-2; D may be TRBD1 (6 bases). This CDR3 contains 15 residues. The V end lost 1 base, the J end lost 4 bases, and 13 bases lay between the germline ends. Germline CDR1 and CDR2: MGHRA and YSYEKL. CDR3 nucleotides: TGCGCCAGCAGCCAAGGGTACAGGGATACCTATGGCTACACCTTC. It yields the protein CASSQGYRDTYGYTF.

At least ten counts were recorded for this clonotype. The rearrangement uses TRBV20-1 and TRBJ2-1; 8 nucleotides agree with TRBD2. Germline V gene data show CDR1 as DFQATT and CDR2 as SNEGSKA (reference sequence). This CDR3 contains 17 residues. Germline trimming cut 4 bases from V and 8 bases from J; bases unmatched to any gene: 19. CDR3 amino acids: CSAKRGRGGREVDEQFF. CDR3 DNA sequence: TGCAGTGCTAAGAGGGGGAGAGGGGGGCGGGAGGTAGATGAGCAGTTCTTC.

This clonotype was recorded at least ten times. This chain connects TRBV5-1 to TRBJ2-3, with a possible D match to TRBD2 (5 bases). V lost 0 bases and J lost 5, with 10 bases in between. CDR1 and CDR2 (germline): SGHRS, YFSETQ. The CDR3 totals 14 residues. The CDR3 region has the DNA TGCGCCAGCAGCTTGGGCCGAGGGATAGATACGCAGTATTTT. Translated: CASSLGRGIDTQYF.

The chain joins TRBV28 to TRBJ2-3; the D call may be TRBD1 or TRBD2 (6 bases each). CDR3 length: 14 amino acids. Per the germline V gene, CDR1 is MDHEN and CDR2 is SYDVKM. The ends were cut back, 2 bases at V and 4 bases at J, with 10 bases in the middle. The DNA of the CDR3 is TGTGCCAGCAGTTTAGAAGGGGGGCCAGATACGCAGTATTTT. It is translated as CASSLEGGPDTQYF.

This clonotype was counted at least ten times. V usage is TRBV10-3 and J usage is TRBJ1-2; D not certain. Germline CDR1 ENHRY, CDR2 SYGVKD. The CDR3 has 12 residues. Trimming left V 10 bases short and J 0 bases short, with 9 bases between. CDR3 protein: CATGGANYGYTF. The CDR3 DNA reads TGTGCCACCGGTGGGGCTAACTATGGCTACACCTTC.

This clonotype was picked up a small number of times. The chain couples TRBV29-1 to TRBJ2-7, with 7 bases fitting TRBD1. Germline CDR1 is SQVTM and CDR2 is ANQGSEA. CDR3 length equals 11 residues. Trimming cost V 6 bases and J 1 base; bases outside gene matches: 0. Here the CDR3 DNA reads TGCAGCGTCAGGGGGTCCTACGAGCAGTACTTC. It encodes CSVRGSYEQYF.

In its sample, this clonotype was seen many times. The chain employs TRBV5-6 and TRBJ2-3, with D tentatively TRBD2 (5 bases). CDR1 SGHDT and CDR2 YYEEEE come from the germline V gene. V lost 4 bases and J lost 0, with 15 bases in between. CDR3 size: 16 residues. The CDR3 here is CASSGDLGRSTDTQYF. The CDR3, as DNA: TGTGCCAGCAGCGGGGATCTAGGGAGAAGCACAGATACGCAGTATTTT.

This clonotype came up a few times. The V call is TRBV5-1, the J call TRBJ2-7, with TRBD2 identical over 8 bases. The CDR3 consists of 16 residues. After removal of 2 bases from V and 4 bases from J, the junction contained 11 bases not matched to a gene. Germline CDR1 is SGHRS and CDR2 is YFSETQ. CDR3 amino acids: CASSFAPGLGMYEQYF. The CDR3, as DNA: TGCGCCAGCAGCTTCGCACCGGGACTAGGAATGTACGAGCAGTACTTC.

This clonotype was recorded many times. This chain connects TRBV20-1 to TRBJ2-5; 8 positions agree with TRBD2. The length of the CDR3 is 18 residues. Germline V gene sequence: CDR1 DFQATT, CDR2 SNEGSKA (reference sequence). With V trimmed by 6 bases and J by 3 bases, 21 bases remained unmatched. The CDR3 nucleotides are TGCAGTGCCAGTAAGCGGGAGTTAGTCTTTCCTTCGGAAGAGACCCAGTACTTC. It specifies CSASKRELVFPSEETQYF.

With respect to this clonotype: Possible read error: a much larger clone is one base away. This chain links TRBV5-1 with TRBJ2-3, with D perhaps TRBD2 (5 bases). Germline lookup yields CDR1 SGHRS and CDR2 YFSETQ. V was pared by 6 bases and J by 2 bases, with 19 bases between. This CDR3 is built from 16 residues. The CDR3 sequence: CASTLSGGPNTDTQYF. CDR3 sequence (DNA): TGCGCCAGCACCCTCTCAGGAGGACCTAACACAGATACGCAGTATTTT.

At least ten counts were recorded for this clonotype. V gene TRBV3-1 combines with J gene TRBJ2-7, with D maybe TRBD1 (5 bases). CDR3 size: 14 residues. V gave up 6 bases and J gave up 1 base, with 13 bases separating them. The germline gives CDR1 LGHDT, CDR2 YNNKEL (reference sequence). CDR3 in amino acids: CASSPQGASYEQYF. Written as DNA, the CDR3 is TGTGCCAGCAGTCCTCAGGGTGCGTCCTACGAGCAGTACTTC.

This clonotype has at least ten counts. DNA of the CDR3: TGCAGCGTGCCCGATCAGGAGTCGCCCCAGCATTTT. This gives the protein CSVPDQESPQHF. The gene calls are TRBV29-1 and TRBJ1-5, with D unclear. Looked up from germline, CDR1 is SQVTM and CDR2 is ANQGSEA. V was pared by 6 bases and J by 9 bases, with 15 bases between. The CDR3 totals 12 residues.

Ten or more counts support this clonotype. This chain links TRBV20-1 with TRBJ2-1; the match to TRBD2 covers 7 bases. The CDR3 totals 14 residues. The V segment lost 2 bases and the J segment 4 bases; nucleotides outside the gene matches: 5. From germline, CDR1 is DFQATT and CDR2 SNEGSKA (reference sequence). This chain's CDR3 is CSARWRETYNEQFF. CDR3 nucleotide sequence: TGCAGTGCTAGATGGCGGGAGACTTACAATGAGCAGTTCTTC.

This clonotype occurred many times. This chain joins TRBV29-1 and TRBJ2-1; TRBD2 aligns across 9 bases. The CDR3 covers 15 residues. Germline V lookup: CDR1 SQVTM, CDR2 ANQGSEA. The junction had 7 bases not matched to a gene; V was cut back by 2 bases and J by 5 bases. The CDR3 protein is CSVERASGTHNEQFF. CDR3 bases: TGCAGCGTTGAAAGGGCTAGCGGGACCCACAATGAGCAGTTCTTC.

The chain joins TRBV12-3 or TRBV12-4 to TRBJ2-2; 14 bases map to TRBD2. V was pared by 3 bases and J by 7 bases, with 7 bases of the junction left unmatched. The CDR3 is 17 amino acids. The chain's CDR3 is CASSFPRLAGGNGELFF. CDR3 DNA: TGTGCCAGCAGTTTCCCTCGACTAGCGGGAGGGAACGGGGAGCTGTTTTTT.

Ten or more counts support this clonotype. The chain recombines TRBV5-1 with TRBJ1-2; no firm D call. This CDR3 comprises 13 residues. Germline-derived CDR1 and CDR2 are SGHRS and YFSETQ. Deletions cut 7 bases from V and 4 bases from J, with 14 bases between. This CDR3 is CASSSEVAYGYTF. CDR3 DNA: TGCGCCAGCTCCTCCGAGGTGGCCTATGGCTACACCTTC.

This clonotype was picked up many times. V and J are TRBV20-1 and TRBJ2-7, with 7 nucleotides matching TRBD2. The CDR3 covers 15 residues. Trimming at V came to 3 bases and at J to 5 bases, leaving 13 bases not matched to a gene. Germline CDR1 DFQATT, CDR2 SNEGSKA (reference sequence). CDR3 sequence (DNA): TGCAGTGCTAGGCCAGCGGGACGGAGGACCCACGAGCAGTACTTC. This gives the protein CSARPAGRRTHEQYF.

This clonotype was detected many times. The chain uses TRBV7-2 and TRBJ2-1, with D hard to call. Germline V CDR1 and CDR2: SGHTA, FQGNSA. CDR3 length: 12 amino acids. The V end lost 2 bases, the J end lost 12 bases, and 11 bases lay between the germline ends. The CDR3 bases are TGTGCCAGCAGCTTACAGGTTGTACGGCAGTTCTTC. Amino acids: CASSLQVVRQFF.

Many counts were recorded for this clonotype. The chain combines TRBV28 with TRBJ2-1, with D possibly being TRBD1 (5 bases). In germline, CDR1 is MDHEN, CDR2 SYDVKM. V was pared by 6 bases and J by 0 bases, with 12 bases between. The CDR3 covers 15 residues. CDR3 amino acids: CASSPTESSYNEQFF. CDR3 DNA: TGTGCCAGCAGCCCGACAGAGAGCTCCTACAATGAGCAGTTCTTC.

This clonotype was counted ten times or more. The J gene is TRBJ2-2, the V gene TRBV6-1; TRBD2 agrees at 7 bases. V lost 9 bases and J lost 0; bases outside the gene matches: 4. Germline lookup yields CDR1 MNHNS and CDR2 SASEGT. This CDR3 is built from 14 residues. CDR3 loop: CASKAGPNTGELFF. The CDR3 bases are TGTGCCAGTAAAGCGGGACCGAACACCGGGGAGCTGTTTTTT.

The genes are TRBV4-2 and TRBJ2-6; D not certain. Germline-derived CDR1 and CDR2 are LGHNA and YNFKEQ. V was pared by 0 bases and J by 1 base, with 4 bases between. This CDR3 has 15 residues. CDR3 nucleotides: TGTGCCAGCAGCCAAGACCGATCTGGGGCCAACGTCCTGACTTTC. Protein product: CASSQDRSGANVLTF.